A single sample is the source of the 5 T cell receptor beta chains below, sequenced in a study of T-cell reconstitution after alpha-beta-depleted transplantation in children listed by TCRdb under 2016. Library creation used PCR. The sample was run on an Illumina HiSeq 2500. TCR library preparation used molecular barcoding, with unique molecular identifiers applied to normalize quantification of the TCRbeta repertoire. The raw public reads went through TCRdb reprocessing: fastp at Q25, MiXCR clone calling, in-frame beta chains kept. All rows with the same CDR3 protein become a single entry with the most common DNA and genes. The sample table contains some 550,000 distinct CDR3 sequences; only one count was recorded for around 23% of them. Jointly, the top ten make up about 14% of the sample. The treatment or condition label, as the study defines it: allogeneic hematopoietic cell transplantation with graft depleted of TCRalphabeta T cells and CD19 B cells.

Sequences were derived from PBMCs, mostly from graft donor cells, sampled 360 days after TCRalphabeta/CD19-depleted stem cell transplant. Every receptor here comes from a boy in the first two years of life who had a stem cell transplant for acute myeloid leukemia, so the T cells may come from the graft donor.

This clonotype was counted many times. This chain uses TRBV12-3 or TRBV12-4 with TRBJ2-3; 7 bases are shared with TRBD1. This CDR3 has 15 residues. V lost 2 bases, J lost 2 bases, and 4 bases stayed unmatched. The CDR3 protein is CASSLSGQVTDTQYF. DNA of the CDR3: TGTGCCAGCAGTTTATCTGGACAGGTCACAGATACGCAGTATTTT.

This clonotype was observed a few times. This rearrangement joins TRBV20-1 to TRBJ2-5, with D uncertain. CDR1 and CDR2 from the germline V gene are DFQATT and SNEGSKA (reference sequence). Trimming left V 4 bases short and J 2 bases short, with 20 bases between. There are 16 residues in the CDR3. CDR3 sequence reads: CSANPLWETRQETQYF. CDR3 sequence (DNA): TGCAGTGCTAACCCCCTCTGGGAAACCCGACAAGAGACCCAGTACTTC.

The chain has TRBV7-8 and TRBJ2-1; a weak D match, TRBD1 (6 bases). V lost 4 bases, J lost 5 bases, and 9 bases lay in between. CDR3 length equals 13 residues. CDR1 SGHVS and CDR2 FQNEAQ come from the germline V gene. DNA of the CDR3: TGTGCCAGCAGCTCCCACAGGGACAATGAGCAGTTCTTC. Protein: CASSSHRDNEQFF.

This clonotype came up many times. V and J are TRBV7-2 and TRBJ2-5; no clear D. The CDR3 consists of 14 residues. The V gene's germline CDR1 is SGHTA and CDR2 FQGNSA. V was trimmed by 2 bases and J by 1 base, leaving 8 bases between them. Written as DNA, the CDR3 is TGTGCCAGCAGCTTATACCAGGTCCAAGAGACCCAGTACTTC. It is translated as CASSLYQVQETQYF.

Many counts were recorded for this clonotype. This chain uses TRBV20-1 with TRBJ1-6, with a weak D call TRBD1 (5 bases). Trimming left V 5 bases short and J 7 bases short, with 18 bases between. Germline CDR1 is DFQATT and CDR2 is SNEGSKA (reference sequence). CDR3 length equals 15 residues. The CDR3 protein is CSALEKGLPNSPLHF. CDR3 DNA sequence: TGCAGTGCTTTAGAAAAGGGACTGCCAAATTCACCCCTCCACTTT.